This TCR beta chain was documented in a study of blood T cells in healthy people across ages. Study-level results: Per million T cells, TCR beta diversity dropped about linearly as age rose. Unsorted PBMCs prevented conclusive naive versus antigen-experienced comparison.

V lost 5 bases and J lost 2; bases outside the gene matches: 11. The germline V gene encodes CDR1 SEHNR and CDR2 FQNEAQ (reference sequence). CDR3 length equals 16 residues. Note on this clonotype: Antigen unknown.

A sample-barcoded 5' primer and a J-beta primer mix were used in a second PCR of about 7 to 12 cycles. All samples yielded 2.5 million or more CDR3-containing paired-end reads. One entry per CDR3 protein results from TCRdb running MiXCR on the 5' RACE reads. This sample carries 650,000 to 1,000,000 distinct CDR3 sequences, 35% to 40% of them seen once, and the ten largest clones take 10% to 15%. It was approximately 10 milliliters of peripheral blood that were drawn from each donor. This clonotype was obtained from a man younger than 30 in good health. Sequenced material: blood. V is TRBV7-9 and J is TRBJ1-2; 7 bases align to TRBD1. For the CDR3, the DNA is TGTGCCAGCAGCCTCTCCGGGACAGCGGCCAACTATGGCTACACCTTC. It codes for CASSLSGTAANYGYTF.